The entry below gives a single T cell receptor beta chain sequence along with its context. There are 20 residues in the CDR3. Germline-derived CDR1 and CDR2 are SGHVS and FQNEAQ. J lost 2 bases, V lost 5 bases, and 19 bases had no gene match. This entry belongs to a study of blood T cells in healthy people across ages. Combining a sample-barcoded 5' primer with a J-beta primer mix, a second PCR ran for roughly 6 to 11 cycles. MiXCR, run by TCRdb on the 5' RACE reads, gives a single entry per CDR3 protein. The sample records just over 1 million distinct CDR3 sequences, roughly 45% being singletons. Sequencing was done on a sample of blood. The receptor was isolated from an older woman in good health. The genes are TRBV7-8 and TRBJ1-2; TRBD1 matches 11 bases. The CDR3 bases are TGTGCCAGCAGCCTATCATCGACCCCGGGACAGGGGGATATCAACTATGGCTACACCTTC. This sequence encodes CASSLSSTPGQGDINYGYTF.